A single sample is the source of the 15 T cell receptor beta chains below, sequenced in a study of vaccination effects on CD4 cells after COVID-19. Sequencing was preceded by expansion of antigen-specific CD4+ T cells with viral peptide pools in the ViraFEST assay. CD4+ T cell isolation took place after 10 days of culture. Each vaccine recipient was nucleocapsid antibody negative and had no prior SARS-CoV-2 infection. Generated by immunoSEQ multiplex PCR, the TCRdb table keeps only in-frame clones and is missing some. The data show approximately 28,000 clones, around three quarters seen once. The antigens of these receptors remain unknown. This specimen was CD4+ T cells from PBMCs cultured with HCoV-NL63 spike peptides, taken before COVID-19 vaccination. The receptor set was obtained from a human donor who received a COVID-19 vaccine.

This chain uses TRBV6-7 with TRBJ2-7, with 8 positions matching TRBD2. TRBV6-7 counts as an open reading frame of uncertain function. The CDR3 consists of 14 residues. V was pared by 2 bases and J by 6 bases, with 6 bases of the junction left unmatched. The CDR3 here is CASSYDLAGTEQYF. CDR3 in DNA: TGTGCCAGCAGTTACGATCTAGCGGGTACCGAGCAGTACTTC.

This sequence joins TRBV7-8 and TRBJ1-1, with unresolved D. The CDR3 runs to 14 residues. Between the trimmed V and J ends, which lost 4 bases and 2 bases, there was a span of 11 bases. CDR1 SGHVS and CDR2 FQNEAQ come from the germline V gene. The CDR3 DNA reads TGTGCCAGCAGCTCGAGGGCCAGAAACACTGAAGCTTTCTTT. Its translation is CASSSRARNTEAFF.

The V gene is TRBV4-3, the J gene TRBJ2-1; the D gene could be TRBD1 or TRBD2 (7 bases each). This CDR3 is built from 16 residues. CDR1 is LGHNA and CDR2 is YSLEER in the germline V gene. Trimming left V 4 bases short and J 7 bases short, with 20 bases between. CDR3 amino acids: CASSLGGGGAGNEQFF. The CDR3 nucleotides read TGCGCCAGCAGCCTCGGGGGAGGGGGCGCGGGGAATGAGCAGTTCTTC.

This clone was seen only a few times. The V gene is TRBV4-2, the J gene TRBJ2-2, with TRBD2 as a possible D gene (5 bases). This CDR3 comprises 16 residues. Germline values: CDR1 LGHNA, CDR2 YNFKEQ. The V end lost 0 bases, the J end lost 1 base, and 9 bases lay between the germline ends. Here the CDR3 reads CASSQDSGGNTGELFF. CDR3 DNA: TGTGCCAGCAGCCAAGATTCAGGAGGGAACACCGGGGAGCTGTTTTTT.

The chain recombines TRBV28 with TRBJ2-1, with a possible D match to TRBD1 (6 bases). With 7 bases removed from V and 7 bases from J, the gap between germline ends came to 14 bases. Germline V CDR1 and CDR2: MDHEN, SYDVKM. The CDR3 sequence is 13 residues long. DNA for the CDR3: TGTGCCAGCACTTCAGACAGGTGGAATGAGCAGTTCTTC. Protein product: CASTSDRWNEQFF.

The J gene is TRBJ1-3, the V gene TRBV7-2; no definite D call. The germline V gene has CDR1 SGHTA and CDR2 FQGNSA. Trimming took off 1 base at V and 0 bases at J, with 7 bases between the two ends. The CDR3 sequence is 15 residues long. The CDR3 sequence: CASSLDRVSGNTIYF. DNA for the CDR3: TGTGCCAGCAGCTTAGATCGGGTCTCTGGAAACACCATATATTTT.

The genes are TRBV28 and TRBJ2-1, with 11 bases lining up with TRBD2. Germline V gene lookup returns CDR1 MDHEN and CDR2 SYDVKM. V gave up 4 bases and J gave up 1 base; unmatched junction bases: 12. The CDR3 consists of 19 residues. CDR3 DNA sequence: TGTGCCAGCAGTTGGCTAGCGGGAGGCGGCTACAGATCCTACAATGAGCAGTTCTTC. It specifies CASSWLAGGGYRSYNEQFF.

V gene TRBV7-2 combines with J gene TRBJ1-6; tentatively, D is TRBD1 (6 bases). The V and J ends lost 3 bases and 0 bases respectively, with 6 bases between them. The CDR3 has 15 amino acids. CDR1 SGHTA and CDR2 FQGNSA come from the germline V gene. Written as DNA, the CDR3 is TGTGCCAGCAGCTTGGACAGCTCCTATAATTCACCCCTCCACTTT. This codes for CASSLDSSYNSPLHF. The whole variable domain, remainder taken from reference TRBV7-2 and TRBJ1-6, is GAGVSQSPSNKVTEKGKDVELRCDPISGHTALYWYRQSLGQGLEFLIYFQGNSAPDKSGLPSDRFSAERTGGSVSTLTIQRTQQEDSAVYLCASSLDSSYNSPLHFGNGTRLTVT.

The rearrangement joins TRBV28 to TRBJ1-1; no firm D call. There are 17 residues in the CDR3. From germline, CDR1 is MDHEN and CDR2 SYDVKM. V was trimmed by 10 bases and J by 0 bases, leaving 24 bases between them. CDR3 in DNA: TGTGCCATTGCGCCCCATACAGTGGAGGGCCTGAACACTGAAGCTTTCTTT. Translation: CAIAPHTVEGLNTEAFF.

The V gene is TRBV6-6, the J gene TRBJ1-5; D is ambiguous. The V gene lost 5 bases and the J gene lost 5 bases, with 7 bases spanning the gap. Germline V lookup: CDR1 MNHNY, CDR2 SVGAGI (reference sequence). CDR3 length: 12 residues. The CDR3 region has the DNA TGTGCCAGCAGTCAAGGTTATCAGCCCCAGCATTTT. It yields the protein CASSQGYQPQHF.

The chain couples TRBV25-1 to TRBJ1-2, with 10 bases fitting TRBD1. Germline V gives CDR1 MGHDK, CDR2 SYGVNS. The CDR3 consists of 14 residues. V was pared by 3 bases and J by 2 bases, with 0 bases of the junction left unmatched. For the CDR3, the DNA is TGTGCCAGCAGTGAGGGACAGGGGAACTATGGCTACACCTTC. This encodes CASSEGQGNYGYTF.

CDR3 residues: CASSRRRTSGTQETQYF. CDR3 bases: TGCGCCAGCAGCCGCCGCCGAACTAGCGGGACACAAGAGACCCAGTACTTC. The chain links TRBV5-1 to TRBJ2-5, with 10 bases fitting TRBD2. The J segment lost 2 bases and the V segment lost 4 bases, leaving 11 bases of the junction unmatched. This CDR3 contains 17 residues. Germline V CDR1 and CDR2: SGHRS, YFSETQ. Full variable domain (remainder filled in from reference TRBV5-1 and TRBJ2-5): KAGVTQTPRYLIKTRGQQVTLSCSPISGHRSVSWYQQTPGQGLQFLFEYFSETQRNKGNFPGRFSGRQFSNSRSEMNVSTLELGDSALYLCASSRRRTSGTQETQYFGPGTRLLVL.

This chain connects TRBV4-1 to TRBJ1-4, with D unclear. In germline, CDR1 is MGHRA, CDR2 YSYEKL. The germline V and J ends were trimmed by 1 base and 5 bases, with 8 bases remaining between them. CDR3 size: 14 residues. The CDR3 coding sequence is TGCGCCAGCAGCCAAGTACGGCAAAATGAAAAACTGTTTTTT. Protein product: CASSQVRQNEKLFF.

This clone was observed once. This chain links TRBV5-6 with TRBJ1-1; 7 bases are shared with TRBD1. Trimming at V came to 1 base and at J to 3 bases, leaving 0 bases not matched to a gene. This CDR3 has 13 residues. Germline V gene lookup returns CDR1 SGHDT and CDR2 YYEEEE. CDR3 in amino acids: CASSLQGDTEAFF. Written as DNA, the CDR3 is TGTGCCAGCAGCTTGCAGGGGGACACTGAAGCTTTCTTT.

In its sample, this clone was seen a few times. V is TRBV19 and J is TRBJ1-5, with D maybe TRBD1 (5 bases). V lost 4 bases to trimming and J lost 3 bases, with 10 bases between them. This CDR3 spans 14 amino acids. Germline CDR1 and CDR2: LNHDA and SQIVND (reference sequence). The CDR3 is CASSTTATNQPQHF. DNA of the CDR3: TGTGCCAGTAGTACGACAGCGACCAATCAGCCCCAGCATTTT.